The source of this TCR beta chain is a study of cytomegalovirus exposure and HLA in healthy donors. Study details: In an earlier analysis, almost 120 million unique TCR beta sequences were found from about 180 million T cells.

Primers included in the PCR were 60 Vbeta and 13 Jbeta primers. Here immunoSEQ multiplex PCR was the method, and the copy in TCRdb shows in-frame clones only, minus some. This sample yields around 100,000 clones, of which approximately 70% are seen a single time; more than 3% belongs to the top ten. This CDR3 has 14 residues. The germline V gene has CDR1 MNHEY and CDR2 SVGAGI. Trimming pared 2 bases from V and 4 bases from J, leaving 10 bases between. Remarks on this clone: Its antigen is still unknown.

General study points: Analysis performed later found roughly 18,000 TCR beta sequences associated with HLA alleles at 0.05 false discovery rate. Analyzed later, association rates of TCRs varied across HLA loci, with DRB1 most and HLA-C fewest.

The chain carries TRBV6-5 and TRBJ2-3, with TRBD2 as a possible D gene (6 bases). The specimen sequenced was PBMCs. The sequence came from a woman between 50 and 59 years old in good health and CMV-seronegative. The CDR3 coding sequence is TGTGCCAGCAGTTACACCGGGACTTCAGATACGCAGTATTTT. This encodes CASSYTGTSDTQYF.